The 15 T cell receptor beta chains in this list originate from one sample, sequenced in a study of T cell responses to AZD1222 COVID-19 vaccine. Using immunoSEQ multiplex PCR, the repertoire was profiled, and TCRdb retains in-frame clones only, with some absent. The table has 95,000 to 110,000 clones, 80% to 95% seen once. The source was peripheral blood, collected 28 days after the second AZD1222 dose. Receptor source: an adult who received the AZD1222 COVID-19 vaccine.

The rearrangement links TRBV18 to TRBJ1-3; TRBD1 is a possible D gene (6 bases). CDR3 size: 16 residues. Deletions cut 1 base from V and 2 bases from J, with 12 bases between. Per the germline V gene, CDR1 is KGHSH and CDR2 is LQKENI. Here the CDR3 DNA reads TGTGCCAGCTCACCACAGGTCAGGGGTCCTGGAAACACCATATATTTT. Amino acid sequence: CASSPQVRGPGNTIYF.

The chain employs TRBV6-6 and TRBJ1-3; possible D gene TRBD1, 6 bases. V lost 2 bases and J 0 bases, leaving 8 bases between the germline ends. The CDR3 contains 15 residues. CDR1 is MNHNY, CDR2 SVGAGI, per germline (reference sequence). The CDR3 is CASSYDRSSGNTIYF. The CDR3 coding sequence is TGTGCCAGCAGTTACGACAGGAGCTCTGGAAACACCATATATTTT.

The V and J genes are TRBV11-1 and TRBJ2-5; D is possibly TRBD1 (6 bases). This CDR3 spans 12 amino acids. Germline V lookup: CDR1 SGHAT, CDR2 FQDESV (reference sequence). Trimming removed 5 bases from V and 3 bases from J, with 7 bases in between. DNA of the CDR3: TGTGCCAGCAGCAGACAGGAAGAGACCCAGTACTTC. Protein: CASSRQEETQYF. The full variable domain, rest sourced from reference TRBV11-1 and TRBJ2-5, is EAEVAQSPRYKITEKSQAVAFWCDPISGHATLYWYRQILGQGPELLVQFQDESVVDDSQLPKDRFSAERLKGVDSTLKIQPAELGDSAMYLCASSRQEETQYFGPGTRLLVL.

This chain joins TRBV2 and TRBJ2-2, with a weak D call TRBD2 (7 bases). Between the trimmed V and J ends, which lost 7 bases and 4 bases, there was a span of 13 bases. The length of the CDR3 is 14 residues. From germline, CDR1 is SNHLY and CDR2 FYNNEI. CDR3 residues: CASIGRGSTGELFF. In DNA form, the CDR3 reads TGTGCCAGCATTGGGAGGGGGAGCACCGGGGAGCTGTTTTTT.

V and J are TRBV5-1 and TRBJ2-4; 15 nucleotides align to TRBD2. After removal of 1 base from V and 2 bases from J, the junction contained 7 bases not matched to a gene. CDR3 length: 19 amino acids. Per the germline V gene, CDR1 is SGHRS and CDR2 is YFSETQ. For the CDR3, the DNA is TGCGCCAGCAGCTTGAATCCGGGACTAGCGGGAGGTACCAAAAACATTCAGTACTTC. Its translation is CASSLNPGLAGGTKNIQYF.

The chain joins TRBV6-5 to TRBJ1-2; 9 nucleotides agree with TRBD1. Trimming took 4 bases from V and 6 from J; bases not matched to a gene: 3. The CDR3 is 13 residues long. CDR1 and CDR2 from the germline V gene are MNHEY and SVGAGI. CDR3 amino acids: CASSLGQGDGYTF. The DNA for the CDR3 is TGTGCCAGCAGTTTGGGACAGGGAGATGGCTACACCTTC.

The chain joins TRBV28 to TRBJ1-1, with 11 bases identical to TRBD1. With 6 bases clipped from V and 5 bases from J, the junction kept 8 bases outside the gene matches. The CDR3 consists of 15 residues. Per germline, CDR1 MDHEN and CDR2 SYDVKM. CDR3 loop: CASSLTGTGGTEAFF. The CDR3 coding sequence is TGTGCCAGCAGCTTAACAGGGACAGGGGGAACTGAAGCTTTCTTT.

The chain has TRBV29-1 and TRBJ1-2, with TRBD1 as a possible D gene (5 bases). Trimming removed 1 base from V and 1 base from J, with 7 bases in between. The CDR3 length is 13 residues. Germline assignment: CDR1 SQVTM and CDR2 ANQGSEA. The CDR3 coding sequence is TGCAGCGTTGAAGGCCAGGGTAACTATGGCTACACCTTC. It specifies CSVEGQGNYGYTF.

The J gene is TRBJ1-5, the V gene TRBV7-2, with a tentative D call TRBD1 (6 bases). Germline loops: CDR1 SGHTA, CDR2 FQGNSA. The length of the CDR3 is 17 residues. V was clipped by 1 base and J by 2 bases, with 15 bases between them. CDR3 sequence reads: CASSLGFTGIGNQPQHF. The CDR3 nucleotides read TGTGCCAGCAGCTTAGGATTCACAGGGATAGGCAATCAGCCCCAGCATTTT.

The rearrangement joins TRBV19 to TRBJ1-6; D is possibly TRBD1 (5 bases). Germline V gene data show CDR1 as LNHDA and CDR2 as SQIVND (reference sequence). V was pared by 7 bases and J by 7 bases, with 14 bases between. CDR3 length equals 14 residues. For the CDR3, the DNA is TGTGCCAGTACCCGGAAGGAGGGGAATTCACCCCTCCACTTT. It codes for CASTRKEGNSPLHF.

This chain uses TRBV4-3 with TRBJ1-6; D unclear. Per the germline V gene, CDR1 is LGHNA and CDR2 is YSLEER. V lost 2 bases and J 9 bases, leaving 11 bases between the germline ends. This CDR3 comprises 14 residues. CDR3 nucleotides: TGCGCCAGCAGCCAACAAGGGCTTGGTTCACCCCTCCACTTT. This encodes CASSQQGLGSPLHF.

The rearrangement joins TRBV29-1 to TRBJ2-7; 8 nucleotides match TRBD1. The CDR3 has 12 amino acids. Germline CDR1 reads SQVTM; CDR2 reads ANQGSEA. The J segment lost 5 bases and the V segment lost 3 bases, leaving 3 bases of the junction unmatched. The CDR3 protein is CSVDDRGHEQYF. The CDR3 nucleotides are TGCAGCGTTGACGACAGGGGCCACGAGCAGTACTTC.

In DNA, the CDR3 is TGTGCCAGCAGTTACGTGGGTGATCAGCCCCAGCATTTT. Amino acids: CASSYVGDQPQHF. V and J are TRBV6-5 and TRBJ1-5, with D unresolved. This CDR3 is 13 amino acids long. Germline V gene sequence: CDR1 MNHEY, CDR2 SVGAGI. V was cut by 2 bases and J by 5 bases, with 7 bases left in between.

This clone was detected only once. The chain couples TRBV7-3 to TRBJ2-2; D is unresolved. Germline CDR1 reads SGHTA; CDR2 reads FQGTGA. V lost 3 bases to trimming and J lost 4 bases, with 9 bases between them. This CDR3 contains 14 residues. The CDR3 is CASSFDTRTGELFF. DNA of the CDR3: TGTGCCAGCAGCTTCGATACCCGCACCGGGGAGCTGTTTTTT.

The chain combines TRBV29-1 with TRBJ1-2, with D possibly TRBD1 on 6 matching bases. Germline V gives CDR1 SQVTM, CDR2 ANQGSEA. The length of the CDR3 is 15 residues. The germline V and J ends were trimmed by 4 bases and 8 bases, with 23 bases remaining between them. CDR3 amino acids: CSVVFVISSTGGYTF. The DNA of the CDR3 is TGCAGCGTTGTTTTCGTTATATCTTCAACAGGGGGCTACACCTTC.